The 5 T cell receptor beta chains below come from one sample, sequenced in a study of control samples from healthy donors and cancer patients. Only in-frame clones appear in the TCRdb table, and some are missing; sequencing was by immunoSEQ multiplex PCR. The data contain about 120,000 clones, approximately 93% of them singletons. Sequenced: blood. These TCRs come from a man under 40 in good health.

The chain carries TRBV7-4 and TRBJ1-2; perhaps TRBD1 as D (6 bases). Germline values: CDR1 SGHVT, CDR2 SQSDAQ. The V and J ends lost 1 base and 4 bases respectively, with 19 bases between them. The CDR3 is 17 amino acids. CDR3 sequence reads: CASSLGPPGRGSYGYTF. CDR3 DNA: TGTGCCAGCAGCTTAGGACCCCCGGGCAGGGGATCCTATGGCTACACCTTC.

J is TRBJ2-3 and V is TRBV5-4, with 14 positions matching TRBD2. J gave up 2 bases and V 3 bases, and 2 bases lay outside the gene matches. The germline gives CDR1 SGHNT, CDR2 YYREEE (reference sequence). The CDR3 loop spans 16 amino acids. CDR3 region: CASSSGLAGATDTQYF. The DNA of the CDR3 is TGTGCCAGCAGCTCGGGACTAGCGGGGGCCACAGATACGCAGTATTTT.

This chain connects TRBV6-5 to TRBJ2-7; 7 bases agree with TRBD1. The length of the CDR3 is 14 residues. Germline V gene lookup returns CDR1 MNHEY and CDR2 SVGAGI. J gave up 7 bases and V 6 bases, and 12 bases lay outside the gene matches. As DNA, the CDR3 is TGTGCCAGCAGCCCAAAGGGCACACAGGGGGAGCAGTACGTC. Its translation is CASSPKGTQGEQYV.

The chain has TRBV5-1 and TRBJ2-1; D is ambiguous. The CDR3 covers 17 residues. Trimming took off 5 bases at V and 2 bases at J, with 20 bases between the two ends. The germline gives CDR1 SGHRS, CDR2 YFSETQ. This chain's CDR3 is CASSRRQGPLAYNEQFF. The CDR3 coding sequence is TGCGCCAGCAGTCGACGACAAGGTCCCCTCGCCTACAATGAGCAGTTCTTC.

The rearrangement joins TRBV2 to TRBJ1-5; 7 bases are shared with TRBD1. Germline CDR1 reads SNHLY; CDR2 reads FYNNEI. V trimming: 7 bases; J trimming: 5 bases; junction bases outside the gene matches: 14. The length of the CDR3 is 16 residues. In DNA, the CDR3 is TGTGCCAGCAAGACAGGGCCATCCCCAGCGGATCAGCCCCAGCATTTT. Its translation: CASKTGPSPADQPQHF. The whole variable domain, remainder taken from reference TRBV2 and TRBJ1-5, is EPEVTQTPSHQVTQMGQEVILRCVPISNHLYFYWYRQILGQKVEFLVSFYNNEISEKSEIFDDQFSVERPDGSNFTLKIRSTKLEDSAMYFCASKTGPSPADQPQHFGDGTRLSIL.